This T cell receptor (beta chain) was identified in a study of T cell responses to AZD1222 COVID-19 vaccine. Germline V gives CDR1 SGHRS, CDR2 YFSETQ. The V and J ends lost 4 bases and 6 bases respectively, with 11 bases between them. CDR3 length: 14 residues. The study, taken as a whole, reports: Most donors were white British and more were female, and clonal diversity was possibly underestimated. Unmutated variant regions reportedly attract nearly half of all spike-specific TCRs.

Measured with immunoSEQ multiplex PCR; TCRdb has only the in-frame clones, and not every one. The sample holds about 150,000 clones, over 85% seen once. Details on this clone: What it recognizes is unknown. Within the sample, other DNA sequences also encode this same CDR3.

The origin of this receptor is an adult in good health. The J gene is TRBJ1-6, the V gene TRBV5-1, with a weak D call TRBD1 (6 bases). The sequences come from peripheral blood, collected on day 0 of AZD1222 vaccination. The DNA of the CDR3 is TGCGCCAGCAGCCCTGCAGGGGCTAATTCACCCCTCCACTTT. Translated, it gives CASSPAGANSPLHF.